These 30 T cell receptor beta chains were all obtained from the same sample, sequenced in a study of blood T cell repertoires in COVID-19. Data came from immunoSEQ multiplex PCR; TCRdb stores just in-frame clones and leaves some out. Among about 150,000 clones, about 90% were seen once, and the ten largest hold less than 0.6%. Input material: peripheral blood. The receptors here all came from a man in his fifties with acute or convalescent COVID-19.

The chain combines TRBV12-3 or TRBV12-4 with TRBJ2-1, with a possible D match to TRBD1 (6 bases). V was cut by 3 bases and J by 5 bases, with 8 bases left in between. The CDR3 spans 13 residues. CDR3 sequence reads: CASSLKGDNEQFF. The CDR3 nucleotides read TGTGCCAGCAGTTTGAAGGGGGACAATGAGCAGTTCTTC.

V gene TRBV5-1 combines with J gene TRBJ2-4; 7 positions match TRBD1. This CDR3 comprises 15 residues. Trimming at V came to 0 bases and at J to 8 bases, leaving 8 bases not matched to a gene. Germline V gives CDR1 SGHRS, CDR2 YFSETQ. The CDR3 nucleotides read TGCGCCAGCAGCTTGGCCGGCACAGGGGAACACATTCAGTACTTC. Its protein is CASSLAGTGEHIQYF.

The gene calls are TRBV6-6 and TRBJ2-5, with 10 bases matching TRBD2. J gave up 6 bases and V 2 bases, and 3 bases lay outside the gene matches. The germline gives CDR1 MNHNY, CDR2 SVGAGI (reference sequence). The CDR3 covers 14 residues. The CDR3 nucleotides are TGTGCCAGCAGTTACAGCGGGAGGGGCAAGACCCAGTACTTC. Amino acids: CASSYSGRGKTQYF.

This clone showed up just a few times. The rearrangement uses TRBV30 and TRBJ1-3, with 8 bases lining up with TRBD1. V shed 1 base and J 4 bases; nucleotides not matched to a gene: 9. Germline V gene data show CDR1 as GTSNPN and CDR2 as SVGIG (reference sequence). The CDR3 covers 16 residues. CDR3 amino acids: CAWSEPDRATGNTIYF. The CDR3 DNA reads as TGTGCCTGGAGTGAACCGGACAGGGCGACCGGAAACACCATATATTTT.

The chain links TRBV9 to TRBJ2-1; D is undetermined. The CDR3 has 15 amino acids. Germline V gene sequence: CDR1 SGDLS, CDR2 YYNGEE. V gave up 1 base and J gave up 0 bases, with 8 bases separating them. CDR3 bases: TGTGCCAGCAGCGTATCTTCTAACTCCTACAATGAGCAGTTCTTC. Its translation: CASSVSSNSYNEQFF.

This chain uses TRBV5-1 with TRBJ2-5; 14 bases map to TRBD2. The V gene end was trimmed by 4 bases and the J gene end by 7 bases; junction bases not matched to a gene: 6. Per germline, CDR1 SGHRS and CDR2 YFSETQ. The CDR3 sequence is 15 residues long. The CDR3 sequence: CASSQTSGGAGTQYF. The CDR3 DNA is TGCGCCAGCAGCCAGACTAGCGGGGGGGCGGGGACCCAGTACTTC.

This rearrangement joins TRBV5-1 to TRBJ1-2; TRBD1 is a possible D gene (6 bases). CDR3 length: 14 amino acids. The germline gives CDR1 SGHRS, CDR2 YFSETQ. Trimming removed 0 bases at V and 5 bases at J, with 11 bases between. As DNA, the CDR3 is TGCGCCAGCAGCTTGGGCAGGGGATGGTATGGCTACACCTTC. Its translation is CASSLGRGWYGYTF.

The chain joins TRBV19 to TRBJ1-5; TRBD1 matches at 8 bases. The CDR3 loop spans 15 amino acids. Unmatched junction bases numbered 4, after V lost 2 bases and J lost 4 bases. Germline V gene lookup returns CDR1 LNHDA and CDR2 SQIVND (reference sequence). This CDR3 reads CASSIQGAGNQPQHF. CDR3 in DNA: TGTGCCAGTAGTATACAGGGGGCAGGGAATCAGCCCCAGCATTTT.

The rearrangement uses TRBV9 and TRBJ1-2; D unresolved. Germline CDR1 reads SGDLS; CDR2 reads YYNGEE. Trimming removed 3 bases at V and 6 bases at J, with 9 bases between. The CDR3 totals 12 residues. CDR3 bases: TGTGCCAGCAGCGGAGGTATCCATGGCTACACCTTC. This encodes CASSGGIHGYTF. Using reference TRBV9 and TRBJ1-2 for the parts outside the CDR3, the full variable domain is DSGVTQTPKHLITATGQRVTLRCSPRSGDLSVYWYQQSLDQGLQFLIQYYNGEERAKGNILERFSAQQFPDLHSELNLSSLELGDSALYFCASSGGIHGYTFGSGTRLTVV.

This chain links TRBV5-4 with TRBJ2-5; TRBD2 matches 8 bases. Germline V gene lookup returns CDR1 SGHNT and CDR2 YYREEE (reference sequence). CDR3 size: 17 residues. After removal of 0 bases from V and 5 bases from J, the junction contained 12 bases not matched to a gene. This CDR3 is CASSLVGLDIGGETQYF. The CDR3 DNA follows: TGTGCCAGCAGCTTGGTGGGACTAGACATTGGGGGGGAGACCCAGTACTTC.

CDR3 in DNA: TGTGCCAGCAGGTTCATCGGTCGTGAAAAACTGTTTTTT. Amino acids: CASRFIGREKLFF. This chain connects TRBV11-2 to TRBJ1-4; no firm D call. V shed 6 bases and J shed 7 bases, with 12 bases lying between them. The CDR3 consists of 13 residues. Germline CDR1 and CDR2: SGHAT and FQNNGV.

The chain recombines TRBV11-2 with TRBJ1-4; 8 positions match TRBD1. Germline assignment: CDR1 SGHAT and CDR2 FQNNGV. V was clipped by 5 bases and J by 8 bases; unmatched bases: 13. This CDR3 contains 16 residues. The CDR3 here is CASSLSTGQGGEKLFF. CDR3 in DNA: TGTGCCAGCAGCCTTTCAACCGGACAGGGCGGGGAAAAACTGTTTTTT.

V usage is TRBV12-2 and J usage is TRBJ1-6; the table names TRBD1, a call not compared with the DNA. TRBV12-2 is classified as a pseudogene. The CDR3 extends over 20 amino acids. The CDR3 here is CASRSSSKLNRSIYNSPLHF. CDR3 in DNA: TGTGCAAGTCGCTCGAGCAGCAAATTGAACAGGTCGATCTATAATTCACCCCTCCACTTT.

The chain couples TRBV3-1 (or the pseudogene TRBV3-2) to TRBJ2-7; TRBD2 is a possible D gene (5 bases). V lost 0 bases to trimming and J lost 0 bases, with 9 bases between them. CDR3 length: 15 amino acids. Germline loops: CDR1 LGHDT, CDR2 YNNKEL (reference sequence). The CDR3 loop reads CASSQEPSPSYEQYV. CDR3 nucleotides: TGTGCCAGCAGCCAAGAGCCTAGCCCCTCCTACGAGCAGTACGTC.

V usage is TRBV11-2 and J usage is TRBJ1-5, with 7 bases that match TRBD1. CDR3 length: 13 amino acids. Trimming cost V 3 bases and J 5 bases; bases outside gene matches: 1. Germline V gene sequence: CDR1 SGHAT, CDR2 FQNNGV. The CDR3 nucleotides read TGTGCCAGCAGCTTCGACAGGGATCAGCCCCAGCATTTT. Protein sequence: CASSFDRDQPQHF. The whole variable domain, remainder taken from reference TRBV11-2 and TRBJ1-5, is EAGVAQSPRYKIIEKRQSVAFWCNPISGHATLYWYQQILGQGPKLLIQFQNNGVVDDSQLPKDRFSAERLKGVDSTLKIQPAKLEDSAVYLCASSFDRDQPQHFGDGTRLSIL.

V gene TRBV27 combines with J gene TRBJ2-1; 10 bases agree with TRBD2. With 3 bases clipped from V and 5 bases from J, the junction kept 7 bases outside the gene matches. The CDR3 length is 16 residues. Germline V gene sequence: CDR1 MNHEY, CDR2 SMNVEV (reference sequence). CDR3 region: CASSFTRLAGDNEQFF. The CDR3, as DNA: TGTGCCAGCAGTTTCACTCGGCTAGCGGGGGACAATGAGCAGTTCTTC.

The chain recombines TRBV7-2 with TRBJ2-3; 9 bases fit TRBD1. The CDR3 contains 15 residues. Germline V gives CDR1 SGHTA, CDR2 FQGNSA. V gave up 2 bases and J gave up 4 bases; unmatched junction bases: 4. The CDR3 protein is CASSLKQGASDTQYF. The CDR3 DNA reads TGTGCCAGCAGCTTAAAACAGGGGGCATCAGATACGCAGTATTTT.

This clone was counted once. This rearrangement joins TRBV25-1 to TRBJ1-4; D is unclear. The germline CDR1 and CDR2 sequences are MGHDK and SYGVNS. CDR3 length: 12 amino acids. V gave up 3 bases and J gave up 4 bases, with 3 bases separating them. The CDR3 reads CASSESNEKLFF. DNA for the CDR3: TGTGCCAGCAGTGAGAGTAATGAAAAACTGTTTTTT.

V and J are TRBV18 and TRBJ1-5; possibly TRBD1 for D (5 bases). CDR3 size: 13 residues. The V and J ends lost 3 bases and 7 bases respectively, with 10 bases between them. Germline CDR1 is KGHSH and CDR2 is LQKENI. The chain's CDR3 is CASSPGGRQPQHF. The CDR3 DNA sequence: TGTGCCAGCTCACCCGGGGGTCGGCAGCCCCAGCATTTT.

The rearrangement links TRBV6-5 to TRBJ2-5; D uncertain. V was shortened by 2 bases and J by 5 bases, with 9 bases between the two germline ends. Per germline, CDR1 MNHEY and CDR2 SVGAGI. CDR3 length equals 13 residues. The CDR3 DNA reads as TGTGCCAGCAGTTACACTTTCCGGGAGACCCAGTACTTC. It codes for CASSYTFRETQYF.

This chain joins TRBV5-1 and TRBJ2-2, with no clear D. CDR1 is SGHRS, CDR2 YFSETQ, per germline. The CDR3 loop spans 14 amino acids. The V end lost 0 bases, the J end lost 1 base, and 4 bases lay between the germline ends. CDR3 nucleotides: TGCGCCAGCAGCTTGGCCAAGAACACCGGGGAGCTGTTTTTT. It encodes CASSLAKNTGELFF.

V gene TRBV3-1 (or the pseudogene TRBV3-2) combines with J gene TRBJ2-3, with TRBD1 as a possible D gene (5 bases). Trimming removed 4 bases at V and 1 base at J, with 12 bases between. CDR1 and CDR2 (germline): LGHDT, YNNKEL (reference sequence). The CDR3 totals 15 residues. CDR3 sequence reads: CASSPRGAGTDTQYF. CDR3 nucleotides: TGTGCCAGCAGCCCTCGTGGGGCCGGCACAGATACGCAGTATTTT.

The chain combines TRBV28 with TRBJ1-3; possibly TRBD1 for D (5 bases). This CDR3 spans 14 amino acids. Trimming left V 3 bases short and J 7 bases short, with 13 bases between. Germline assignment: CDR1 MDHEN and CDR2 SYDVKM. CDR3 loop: CASSFGGVRNTIYF. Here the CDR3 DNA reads TGTGCCAGCAGTTTCGGAGGGGTTCGGAACACCATATATTTT.

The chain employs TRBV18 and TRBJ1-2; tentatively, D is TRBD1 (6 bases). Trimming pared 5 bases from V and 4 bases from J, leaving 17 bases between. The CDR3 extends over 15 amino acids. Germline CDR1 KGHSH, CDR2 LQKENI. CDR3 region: CASSSTRQVGYGYTF. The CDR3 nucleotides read TGTGCCAGCTCATCGACCCGACAGGTGGGCTATGGCTACACCTTC.

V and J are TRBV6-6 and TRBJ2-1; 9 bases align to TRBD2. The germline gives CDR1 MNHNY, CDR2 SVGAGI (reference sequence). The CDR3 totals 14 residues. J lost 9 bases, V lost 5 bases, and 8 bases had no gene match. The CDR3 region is CASSPRREGSEQFF. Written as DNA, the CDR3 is TGTGCCAGCAGTCCACGGCGGGAGGGTTCTGAGCAGTTCTTC.

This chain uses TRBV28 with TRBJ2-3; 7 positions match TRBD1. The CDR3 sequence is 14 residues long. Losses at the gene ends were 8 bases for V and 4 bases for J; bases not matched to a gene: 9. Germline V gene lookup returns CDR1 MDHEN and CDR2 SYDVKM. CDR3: CASCLGGRPDTQYF. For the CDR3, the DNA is TGTGCCAGCTGTCTAGGGGGCCGGCCAGATACGCAGTATTTT.

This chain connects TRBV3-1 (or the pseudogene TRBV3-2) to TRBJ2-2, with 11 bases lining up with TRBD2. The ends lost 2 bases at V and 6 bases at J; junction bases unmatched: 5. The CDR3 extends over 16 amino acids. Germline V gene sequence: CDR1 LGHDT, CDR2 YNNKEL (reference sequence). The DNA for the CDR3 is TGTGCCAGCAGCCAAAGACTAGCGGGAAGGGCCGGGGAGCTGTTTTTT. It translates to CASSQRLAGRAGELFF.

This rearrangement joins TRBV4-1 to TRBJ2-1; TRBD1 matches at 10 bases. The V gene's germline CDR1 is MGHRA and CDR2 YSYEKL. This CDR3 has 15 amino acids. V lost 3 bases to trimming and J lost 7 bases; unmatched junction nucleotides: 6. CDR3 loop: CASSHPRDRGNEQFF. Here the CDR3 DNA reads TGCGCCAGCAGCCATCCCAGGGACAGGGGTAATGAGCAGTTCTTC.

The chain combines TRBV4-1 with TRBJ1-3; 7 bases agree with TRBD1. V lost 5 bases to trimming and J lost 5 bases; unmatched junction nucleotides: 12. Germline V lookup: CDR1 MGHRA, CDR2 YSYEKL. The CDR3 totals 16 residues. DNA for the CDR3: TGCGCCAGCAGCTCGGGGGGGACAGCTTTAAGAAACACCATATATTTT. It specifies CASSSGGTALRNTIYF.

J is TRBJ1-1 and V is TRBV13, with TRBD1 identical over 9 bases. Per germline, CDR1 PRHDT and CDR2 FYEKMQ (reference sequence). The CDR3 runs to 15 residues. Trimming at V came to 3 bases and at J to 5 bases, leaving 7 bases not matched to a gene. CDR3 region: CASSFGDRERTEAFF. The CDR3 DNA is TGTGCCAGCAGCTTCGGGGACAGGGAGAGGACTGAAGCTTTCTTT.